This TCR beta chain is drawn from a study of OX40 agonist ivuxolimab in advanced cancers. Using immunoSEQ multiplex PCR, the repertoire was profiled, and TCRdb retains in-frame clones only, with some absent. This repertoire shows tens of thousands of clones, over 80% found once; its top ten account for 0.37%. This clonotype was obtained from an adult with an advanced solid tumor such as melanoma, head and neck, liver or kidney cancer. The specimen comprised CD4+ or CD8+ T cells sorted from blood, sampled in a trial of the OX40 agonist ivuxolimab.

The CDR3 nucleotides are TGTGCCAGTAGTGTTAACAGGGGGAGCGGGGGAAATCCCCAGCATTTT. It is translated as CASSVNRGSGGNPQHF. The chain is built from TRBV19 and TRBJ1-5; 8 positions agree with TRBD1. This CDR3 has 16 amino acids. The V gene end was trimmed by 5 bases and the J gene end by 10 bases; junction bases not matched to a gene: 16. The germline CDR1 and CDR2 sequences are LNHDA and SQIVND (reference sequence).